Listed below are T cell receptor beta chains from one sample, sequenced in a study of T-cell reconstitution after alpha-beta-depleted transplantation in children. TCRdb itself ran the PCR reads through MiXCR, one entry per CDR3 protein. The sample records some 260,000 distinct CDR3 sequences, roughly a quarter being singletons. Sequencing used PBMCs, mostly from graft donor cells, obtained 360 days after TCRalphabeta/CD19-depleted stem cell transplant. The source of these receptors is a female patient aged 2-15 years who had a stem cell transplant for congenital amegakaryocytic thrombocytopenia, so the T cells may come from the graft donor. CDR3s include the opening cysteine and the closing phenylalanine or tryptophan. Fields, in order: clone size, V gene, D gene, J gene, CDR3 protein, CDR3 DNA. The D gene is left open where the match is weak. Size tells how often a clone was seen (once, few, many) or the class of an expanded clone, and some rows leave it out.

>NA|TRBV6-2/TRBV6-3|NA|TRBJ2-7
CASSYWQDGSYEQYF
TGTGCCAGCAGTTATTGGCAGGACGGATCCTACGAGCAGTACTTC
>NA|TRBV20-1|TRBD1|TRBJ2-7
CSARGTGSEQYF
TGCAGTGCTAGAGGGACAGGGTCCGAGCAGTACTTC
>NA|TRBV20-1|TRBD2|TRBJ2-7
CSARGGAVDEQYF
TGCAGTGCGCGCGGGGGGGCGGTCGACGAGCAGTACTTC
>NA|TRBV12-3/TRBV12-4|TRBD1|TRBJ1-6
CASSFVGGQGDSPLHF
TGTGCCAGCAGTTTTGTTGGGGGACAGGGGGATTCACCCCTCCACTTT
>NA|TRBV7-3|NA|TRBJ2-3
CASSFGVRTDTQYF
TGTGCCAGCAGCTTCGGAGTGCGCACAGATACGCAGTATTTT
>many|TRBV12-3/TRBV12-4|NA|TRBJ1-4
CASSFKVSPEKLFF
TGTGCCAGCAGTTTTAAGGTTTCACCTGAAAAACTGTTTTTT
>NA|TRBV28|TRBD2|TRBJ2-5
CASSERLAGVQRETQYF
TGTGCCAGCAGTGAGAGACTAGCGGGAGTTCAGCGAGAGACCCAGTACTTC
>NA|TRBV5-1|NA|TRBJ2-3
CASSRGQGTSTDTQYF
TGCGCCAGCAGCCGAGGGCAGGGAACTAGCACAGATACGCAGTATTTT
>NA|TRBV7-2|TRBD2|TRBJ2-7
CASSLALAGVREQYF
TGTGCCAGCAGCTTAGCGCTAGCGGGAGTGAGGGAGCAGTACTTC
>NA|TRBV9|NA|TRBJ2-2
CASSGNTGELFF
TGTGCCAGCAGCGGAAACACCGGGGAGCTGTTTTTT
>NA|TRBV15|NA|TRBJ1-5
CATSRGLQGGQPQHF
TGTGCCACCAGCAGGGGCTTACAGGGCGGACAGCCCCAGCATTTT
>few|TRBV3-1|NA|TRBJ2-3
CASSQDFAGFTDTQYF
TGTGCCAGCAGCCAGGATTTCGCGGGCTTCACAGATACGCAGTATTTT
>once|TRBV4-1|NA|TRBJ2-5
CASSQDVGQQETQYF
TGCGCCAGCAGCCAAGATGTAGGACAGCAAGAGACCCAGTACTTC
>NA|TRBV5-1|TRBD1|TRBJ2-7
CASSWTGGSYEQYF
TGCGCCAGCAGCTGGACAGGGGGTTCCTACGAGCAGTACTTC
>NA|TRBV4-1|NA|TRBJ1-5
CASSRDLWAVQHF
TGCGCCAGCAGCCGTGATCTTTGGGCAGTTCAGCATTTT
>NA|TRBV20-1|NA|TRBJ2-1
CSAPLVVARNEQFF
TGCAGTGCTCCATTGGTAGTTGCGCGCAATGAGCAGTTCTTC
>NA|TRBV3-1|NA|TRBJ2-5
CASSQSRLGETQYF
TGTGCCAGCAGCCAATCCCGGCTTGGTGAGACCCAGTACTTC
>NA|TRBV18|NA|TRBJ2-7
CASSPVPHEQYF
TGTGCCAGCTCACCAGTGCCACACGAGCAGTACTTC
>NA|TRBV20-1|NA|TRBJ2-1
CSARGDREQFF
TGCAGTGCTAGAGGTGACAGGGAGCAGTTCTTC
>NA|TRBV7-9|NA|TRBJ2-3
CASSIESGSTDTQYF
TGTGCCAGCAGCATAGAGAGCGGGAGCACAGATACGCAGTATTTT
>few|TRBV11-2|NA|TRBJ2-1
CASSLVALSRGVNNEQFF
TGTGCCAGCAGCTTAGTTGCCCTAAGCAGGGGGGTTAACAATGAGCAGTTCTTC
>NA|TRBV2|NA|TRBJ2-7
CASSPGEGINEQYF
TGTGCCAGCAGCCCCGGTGAAGGGATAAACGAGCAGTACTTC
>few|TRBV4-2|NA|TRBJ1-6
CASSHNPGAGNSPLHF
TGTGCCAGCAGCCATAATCCGGGGGCCGGGAATTCACCCCTCCACTTT
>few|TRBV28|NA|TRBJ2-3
CASSPAFIIAGATDTQYF
TGTGCCAGCAGTCCTGCCTTTATTATCGCGGGGGCCACAGATACGCAGTATTTT